The next 16 T cell receptor beta chains were all read from a single sample in a study of beta chain features in type 1 diabetes. Sequencing targeted expressed TCRB transcripts, as all isolated RNA had been reverse transcribed. The repertoire was sequenced with immunoSEQ multiplex PCR; TCRdb's copy has only in-frame clones and lacks some. The table includes about 350,000 clones, around a fifth detected once. The sequenced material came from naive CD4+ T cells from blood. The receptors derive from a woman aged 18-29 years in good health.

This clone was picked up many times. The chain has TRBV23-1 and TRBJ1-2; 9 positions match TRBD1. TRBV23-1 is an ORF, with its function uncertain. V gave up 2 bases and J gave up 2 bases; unmatched junction bases: 0. The CDR3 consists of 14 residues. The CDR3 nucleotides are TGCGCCAGCAGTCAAGGGACAGGGAACTATGGCTACACCTTC. This codes for CASSQGTGNYGYTF.

CDR3 in DNA: TGTGCCAGCAGCCTATCAGGACTAGCGGGAACGGGCAGCTCCTACGAGCAGTACTTC. Its protein product is CASSLSGLAGTGSSYEQYF. The chain uses TRBV7-9 and TRBJ2-7, with TRBD2 identical over 12 bases. Germline V gene data show CDR1 as SEHNR and CDR2 as FQNEAQ (reference sequence). With 5 bases clipped from V and 0 bases from J, the junction kept 14 bases outside the gene matches. The CDR3 loop spans 19 amino acids.

This chain joins TRBV10-3 and TRBJ1-1; D not certain. The CDR3 is 12 amino acids. CDR1 and CDR2 (germline): ENHRY, SYGVKD. The V end was cut by 4 bases, the J end by 8 bases, with 11 bases between. This CDR3 reads CAISANSGEAFF. In nucleotides, the CDR3 is TGTGCCATCAGTGCGAACAGTGGGGAAGCTTTCTTT.

In its sample, this clone was seen a few times. The genes are TRBV9 and TRBJ2-5, with D possibly TRBD1 on 6 matching bases. The CDR3 is 16 residues long. Germline loops: CDR1 SGDLS, CDR2 YYNGEE. Trimming stripped 0 bases from V and 4 bases from J, with 16 bases between. CDR3 sequence (DNA): TGTGCCAGCAGCGTAGACCCAGGGACAAGCGGAGAGACCCAGTACTTC. Its translation is CASSVDPGTSGETQYF.

There are a few counts of this clone. The chain joins TRBV30 to TRBJ2-1; 13 bases are a match to TRBD2. Germline CDR1 and CDR2: GTSNPN and SVGIG (reference sequence). Trimming removed 5 bases from V and 7 bases from J; junction bases left unmatched: 8. The CDR3 loop spans 15 amino acids. The CDR3 spells CAWSFGTSGINEQFF. The CDR3 nucleotides are TGTGCCTGGTCTTTTGGGACTAGCGGGATAAATGAGCAGTTCTTC.

The V and J genes are TRBV19 and TRBJ2-5; 7 bases map to TRBD2. V lost 2 bases and J lost 5; bases outside the gene matches: 2. There are 13 residues in the CDR3. Germline loops: CDR1 LNHDA, CDR2 SQIVND (reference sequence). CDR3 protein: CASSILLAETQYF. In nucleotides, the CDR3 is TGTGCCAGTAGTATACTACTAGCGGAGACCCAGTACTTC.

This clone turned up a few times. The chain carries TRBV2 and TRBJ2-1; 7 nucleotides align to TRBD1. J was trimmed by 1 base and V by 6 bases; bases with no gene match: 6. CDR3 size: 15 residues. CDR1 SNHLY and CDR2 FYNNEI come from the germline V gene. CDR3 nucleotides: TGTGCCAGCAGGACAGGGTCCCTGTCCTACAATGAGCAGTTCTTC. This encodes CASRTGSLSYNEQFF.

The rearrangement uses TRBV6-6 and TRBJ2-7; TRBD1 is a possible D gene (5 bases). CDR1 is MNHNY and CDR2 is SVGAGI in the germline V gene (reference sequence). The CDR3 covers 15 residues. The V and J ends lost 5 bases and 6 bases respectively, with 20 bases between them. CDR3 DNA: TGTGCCAGCAGTCGAGGCGTCCGGACACAAGGCGAGCAGTACTTC. Its translation is CASSRGVRTQGEQYF.

The chain uses TRBV30 and TRBJ2-1, with a tentative D call TRBD1 (7 bases). This CDR3 spans 15 amino acids. The germline CDR1 and CDR2 sequences are GTSNPN and SVGIG (reference sequence). The V gene lost 0 bases and the J gene lost 7 bases, with 16 bases spanning the gap. CDR3 coding DNA: TGTGCCTGGAGTGTTCAGGGGGGCGCTTCTAATGAGCAGTTCTTC. Its translation: CAWSVQGGASNEQFF. Filled out from reference TRBV30 and TRBJ2-1, the complete variable domain reads SQTIHQWPATLVQPVGSPLSLECTVEGTSNPNLYWYRQAAGRGLQLLFYSVGIGQISSEVPQNLSASRPQDRQFILSSKKLLLSDSGFYLCAWSVQGGASNEQFFGPGTRLTVL.

This rearrangement joins TRBV12-5 to TRBJ2-3; no definite D call. Germline CDR1 and CDR2: LGHNT and FRNRAP. There are 11 residues in the CDR3. The ends were cut back, 7 bases at V and 2 bases at J, with 4 bases in the middle. CDR3 nucleotides: TGTGCTAGTGCCCTCACAGATACGCAGTATTTT. This codes for CASALTDTQYF.

This clone was observed a few times. CDR3 bases: TGTGCCAGCAGCCCGGGAGATACGCAGTATTTT. It codes for CASSPGDTQYF. The chain is built from TRBV4-2 and TRBJ2-3; D is uncertain. The germline gives CDR1 LGHNA, CDR2 YNFKEQ. The CDR3 consists of 11 residues. The V end was cut by 4 bases, the J end by 5 bases, with 4 bases between.

Only a few counts were recorded for this clone. The chain uses TRBV4-2 and TRBJ1-5; no firm D call. V lost 0 bases, J lost 5 bases, and 11 bases lay in between. Germline values: CDR1 LGHNA, CDR2 YNFKEQ. This CDR3 region has 15 residues. CDR3 loop: CASSQESGQYQPQHF. CDR3 coding DNA: TGTGCCAGCAGCCAAGAGTCGGGTCAATATCAGCCCCAGCATTTT.

CDR3 DNA: TGTGCCACCAGGACAGTAGGACAGGGGAGAAATGGCTACACCTTC. Its translation is CATRTVGQGRNGYTF. This chain joins TRBV6-5 and TRBJ1-2; the match to TRBD1 covers 9 bases. Per germline, CDR1 MNHEY and CDR2 SVGAGI. Trimming at V came to 10 bases and at J to 6 bases, leaving 15 bases not matched to a gene. The CDR3 length is 15 residues.

The V gene is TRBV29-1, the J gene TRBJ2-1; 8 bases are shared with TRBD2. The CDR3 consists of 15 residues. The V gene's germline CDR1 is SQVTM and CDR2 ANQGSEA. V shed 4 bases, J shed 0 bases, and the junction held 5 bases outside the gene matches. The CDR3 loop reads CSVGAGASSYNEQFF. In DNA form, the CDR3 reads TGCAGCGTTGGAGCGGGAGCCAGCTCCTACAATGAGCAGTTCTTC.

The CDR3 loop reads CSVGVFYEQYF. CDR3 coding DNA: TGCAGCGTTGGAGTCTTTTACGAGCAGTACTTC. The rearrangement joins TRBV29-1 to TRBJ2-7; D not resolved. The CDR3 totals 11 residues. Germline CDR1 reads SQVTM; CDR2 reads ANQGSEA. The V and J ends lost 4 bases and 4 bases respectively, with 8 bases between them.

The chain couples TRBV27 to TRBJ2-7, with TRBD2 matching over 11 bases. The CDR3 is made up of 15 amino acids. CDR1 and CDR2 (germline): MNHEY, SMNVEV (reference sequence). J lost 3 bases, V lost 3 bases, and 4 bases had no gene match. The CDR3 sequence is CASSFGTSGLYEQYF. In DNA form, the CDR3 reads TGTGCCAGCAGTTTCGGGACTAGCGGACTCTACGAGCAGTACTTC.